The 5 T cell receptor beta chains below come from one sample, sequenced in a study of OX40 agonist ivuxolimab in advanced cancers. Sequencing used immunoSEQ multiplex PCR; TCRdb keeps in-frame clones, though not all of them. The data hold about 73,000 clones, with over 75% observed a single time. Sequencing used CD4+ or CD8+ T cells sorted from blood, obtained in a trial of the OX40 agonist ivuxolimab. The receptors were sampled from an adult with an advanced solid tumor such as melanoma, head and neck, liver or kidney cancer.

The chain couples TRBV29-1 to TRBJ1-2, with D maybe TRBD1 (5 bases). The CDR3 contains 13 residues. Trimming left V 4 bases short and J 6 bases short, with 15 bases between. Germline V CDR1 and CDR2: SQVTM, ANQGSEA. The CDR3 DNA sequence: TGCAGCGTTGGGGTCCCGGGGGGGAATGGCTACACCTTC. Encoded protein: CSVGVPGGNGYTF.

This chain uses TRBV18 with TRBJ1-5, with 7 bases fitting TRBD1. With 5 bases clipped from V and 4 bases from J, the junction kept 5 bases outside the gene matches. Germline values: CDR1 KGHSH, CDR2 LQKENI. The CDR3 is 14 amino acids. CDR3 DNA sequence: TGTGCCAGCTCAGCAGGGGGGGGGAATCAGCCCCAGCATTTT. Its translation: CASSAGGGNQPQHF.

CDR3 sequence (DNA): TGTGCCAGCAGCGCCCGGGCGGGAGTTGGCACCGGGGAGCTGTTTTTT. Its translation is CASSARAGVGTGELFF. This chain connects TRBV7-3 to TRBJ2-2, with 7 bases that match TRBD2. There are 16 residues in the CDR3. The J segment lost 4 bases and the V segment lost 5 bases, leaving 10 bases of the junction unmatched. Germline loops: CDR1 SGHTA, CDR2 FQGTGA.

The chain has TRBV2 and TRBJ2-3; either TRBD1 or TRBD2 may supply D (6 bases each). The germline CDR1 and CDR2 sequences are SNHLY and FYNNEI. The CDR3 sequence is 13 residues long. Trimming removed 6 bases at V and 6 bases at J, with 13 bases between. The CDR3 is CASSGGGRDTQYF. In DNA form, the CDR3 reads TGTGCCAGCAGCGGTGGGGGGCGTGATACGCAGTATTTT.

V and J are TRBV6-5 and TRBJ1-1; the match to TRBD1 covers 8 bases. CDR3 length: 14 residues. V shed 4 bases, J shed 7 bases, and the junction held 8 bases outside the gene matches. Germline lookup yields CDR1 MNHEY and CDR2 SVGAGI. CDR3 region: CASSSGQVYHEAFF. The DNA of the CDR3 is TGTGCCAGCAGTTCGGGACAGGTCTATCATGAAGCTTTCTTT.